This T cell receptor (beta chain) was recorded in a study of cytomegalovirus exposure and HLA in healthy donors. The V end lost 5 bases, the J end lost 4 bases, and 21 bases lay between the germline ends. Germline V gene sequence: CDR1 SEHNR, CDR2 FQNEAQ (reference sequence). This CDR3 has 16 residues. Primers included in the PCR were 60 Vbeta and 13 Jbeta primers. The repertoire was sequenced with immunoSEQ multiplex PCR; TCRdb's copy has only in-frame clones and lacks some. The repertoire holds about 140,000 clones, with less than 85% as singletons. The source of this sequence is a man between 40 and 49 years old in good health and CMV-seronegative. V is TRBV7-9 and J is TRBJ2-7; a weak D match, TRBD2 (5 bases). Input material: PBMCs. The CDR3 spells CASSPRQEASQYEQYF. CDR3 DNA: TGTGCCAGCAGCCCAAGGCAGGAGGCCTCCCAATACGAGCAGTACTTC.